This T cell receptor beta chain was sequenced for a study of identical twins. Details on this clonotype: Its antigen is as yet unknown.

General observations from the study: Beta out-of-frame twin sharing showed a weaker excess.

TCRdb re-derived calls from the 5' RACE reads in MiXCR, one entry per CDR3 protein. In the table there are 300,000 to 400,000 distinct CDR3 sequences, 10% to 15% of which are singletons. This CDR3 is built from 15 residues. Germline loops: CDR1 ENHRY, CDR2 SYGVKD. The junction had 10 bases not matched to a gene; V was cut back by 6 bases and J by 6 bases. This sample also appeared in a second study, on yellow fever vaccine responses in identical twins. From that paper: It has been reported that, in twins, the vaccine T cell response seemed partly convergent and partly personalized.

This sequence joins TRBV10-3 and TRBJ1-4, with TRBD1 matching over 7 bases. Sequenced sample: CD8+ T cells sorted from blood. The receptor's source is a woman aged 18-29 years in good health. The CDR3 nucleotides are TGTGCCATCAGCGACGAGGGGACAGAGCATGAAAAACTGTTTTTT. Its protein product is CAISDEGTEHEKLFF.